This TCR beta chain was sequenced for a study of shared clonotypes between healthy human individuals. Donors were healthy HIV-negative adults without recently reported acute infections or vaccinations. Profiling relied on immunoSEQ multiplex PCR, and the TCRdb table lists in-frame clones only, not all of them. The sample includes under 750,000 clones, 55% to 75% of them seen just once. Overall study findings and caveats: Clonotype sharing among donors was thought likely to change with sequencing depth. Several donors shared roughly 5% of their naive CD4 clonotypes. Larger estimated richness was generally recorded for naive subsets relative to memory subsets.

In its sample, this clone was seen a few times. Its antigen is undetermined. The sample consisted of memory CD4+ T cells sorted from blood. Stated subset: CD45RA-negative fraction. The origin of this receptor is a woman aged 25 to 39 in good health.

The CDR3 here is CASSSTEGTEAFF. Written as DNA, the CDR3 is TGTGCCAGCAGCTCGACGGAGGGCACTGAAGCTTTCTTT. The rearrangement joins TRBV7-3 to TRBJ1-1; no definite D call. Germline-derived CDR1 and CDR2 are SGHTA and FQGTGA. V lost 4 bases, J lost 4 bases, and 10 bases lay in between. This CDR3 spans 13 amino acids.